This T cell receptor (beta chain) was identified in a study of blood T cell repertoires in COVID-19. On the study more broadly: The United States, Italy and Spain were the sources of the acute and convalescent COVID-19 samples. T cells, B-cell-depleted T cells, or PBMCs supplied cDNA or gDNA.

The germline V gene encodes CDR1 SEHNR and CDR2 FQNEAQ (reference sequence). This CDR3 spans 16 amino acids. Trimming pared 5 bases from V and 4 bases from J, leaving 15 bases between. In the source study's methods: Counts of nucleated cells, estimated from reference gene primer amplification, were obtained. This table comes from immunoSEQ multiplex PCR, and its TCRdb copy is limited to in-frame clones, with some not included. V and J calls and clone size are as listed in that table; D and trimming were resolved from the DNA. The sample holds about 140,000 clones, 65% to 90% seen once. The chain couples TRBV7-9 to TRBJ1-6; D call uncertain. This sequence was found in a man aged 55 to 69 with active or convalescent COVID-19. Sequenced input: peripheral blood. The CDR3 sequence: CASSSDASGYNSPLHF. The CDR3 nucleotides are TGTGCCAGCAGCAGCGATGCCTCGGGGTATAATTCACCCCTCCACTTT.